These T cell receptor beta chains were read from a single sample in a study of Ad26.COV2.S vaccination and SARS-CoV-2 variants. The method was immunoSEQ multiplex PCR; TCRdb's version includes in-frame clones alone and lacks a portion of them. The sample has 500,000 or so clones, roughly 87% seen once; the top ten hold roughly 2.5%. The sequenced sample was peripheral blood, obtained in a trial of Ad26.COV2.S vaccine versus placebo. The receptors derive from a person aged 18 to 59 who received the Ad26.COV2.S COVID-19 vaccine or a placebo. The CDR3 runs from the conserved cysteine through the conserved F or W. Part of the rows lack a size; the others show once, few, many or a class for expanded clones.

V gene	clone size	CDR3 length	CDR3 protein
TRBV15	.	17	CATSRGGQGVVTGELFF
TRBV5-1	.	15	CASSKTTGDRTEAFF
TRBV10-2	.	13	CASSELRRTEAFF
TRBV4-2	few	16	CASSQASLAGYYEQYF
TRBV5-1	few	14	CASSFRDRTYEQYF
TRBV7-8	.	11	CASSLDSPLHF
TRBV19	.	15	CASSIDGQVGQPQHF
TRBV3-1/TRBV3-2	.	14	CASSQDGTVAEAFF
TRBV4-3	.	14	CASSQTVPVGELFF
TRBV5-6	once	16	CASSFWGPSGANVLTF
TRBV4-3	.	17	CASSQDYTDRGDQPQHF
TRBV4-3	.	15	CASSHDRGLDEKLFF
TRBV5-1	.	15	CASSYRTTSGGTQYF
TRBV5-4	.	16	CASSLLIAGGRNEQFF
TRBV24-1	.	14	CATSAQGGGTEAFF
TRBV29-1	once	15	CSVVTGGLGNQPQHF
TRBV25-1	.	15	CASSERGTQGDTQYF
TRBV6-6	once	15	CASSYSEDEKMRYTF
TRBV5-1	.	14	CASSPLLSADTRYF
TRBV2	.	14	CASSAQGAGYGYTF